Listed here are 32 T cell receptor beta chains from one sample, sequenced in a study of blood T cells in healthy people across ages. Using a J-beta primer mix together with a sample-barcoded 5' primer, a second PCR was run for about 6 to 12 cycles. MiXCR, run by TCRdb on the 5' RACE reads, gives a single entry per CDR3 protein. The sample consists of some 760,000 distinct CDR3 sequences, about 25% of them appearing once. In addition, the sample was reused for a study of T cells of mothers and their children.

The material sequenced was blood. The receptors come from a boy aged 5 to 17 in good health.

The chain couples TRBV11-1 to TRBJ2-7, with TRBD2 matching 14 bases. The tail of the sequence fits TRBJ2-5 better, so the J call may be wrong. Germline V lookup: CDR1 SGHAT, CDR2 FQDESV (reference sequence). There are 20 residues in the CDR3. Here the CDR3 DNA reads TGTGCCAGCAGCCCGGGCCCGGGACTAGCGGGAGTTTCATATCTGGAGACCCAGTACTTC. Protein: CASSPGPGLAGVSYLETQYF.

A few counts support this clonotype. The V and J genes are TRBV7-9 and TRBJ2-3, with D perhaps matching TRBD2 (6 bases). With 5 bases removed from V and 3 bases from J, the gap between germline ends came to 18 bases. CDR1 is SEHNR and CDR2 is FQNEAQ in the germline V gene (reference sequence). The CDR3 is 16 residues long. This chain's CDR3 is CASSGGTPGPTDTQYF. The CDR3 bases are TGTGCCAGCAGCGGAGGGACCCCAGGACCAACAGATACGCAGTATTTT.

There are a few counts of this clonotype. This chain uses TRBV7-8 with TRBJ2-5; D ambiguous. The assigned J gene may be wrong: the sequence end matches TRBJ2-7 better. The CDR3 length is 12 residues. The V gene's germline CDR1 is SGHVS and CDR2 FQNEAQ. CDR3 in DNA: TGTGCCAGCAGCTTAATCCCCTCCGAGCAGTACTTC. Translation gives CASSLIPSEQYF.

This clonotype was observed a few times. This chain uses TRBV5-1 with TRBJ2-5; 7 nucleotides align to TRBD2. Losses at the gene ends were 4 bases for V and 1 base for J; bases not matched to a gene: 10. CDR3 length: 16 residues. CDR1 is SGHRS, CDR2 YFSETQ, per germline. In nucleotides, the CDR3 is TGCGCCAGCAGCCGAGGGAGCGGGAACTCCCAAGAGACCCAGTACTTC. It translates to CASSRGSGNSQETQYF. The variable domain in full, completed from reference TRBV5-1 and TRBJ2-5, reads KAGVTQTPRYLIKTRGQQVTLSCSPISGHRSVSWYQQTPGQGLQFLFEYFSETQRNKGNFPGRFSGRQFSNSRSEMNVSTLELGDSALYLCASSRGSGNSQETQYFGPGTRLLVL.

This clonotype was observed at least ten times. The rearrangement uses TRBV12-5 and TRBJ2-3; D possibly uses TRBD1 or TRBD2 (6 bases each). In germline, CDR1 is LGHNT, CDR2 FRNRAP. The CDR3 consists of 16 residues. V lost 5 bases, J lost 3 bases, and 18 bases lay in between. CDR3 sequence: CASGLDRGGQTDTQYF. CDR3 nucleotides: TGTGCTAGTGGTCTTGACCGAGGGGGGCAGACAGATACGCAGTATTTT.

The V gene is TRBV7-8, the J gene TRBJ2-5; 7 nucleotides match TRBD1. The last part of the DNA fits TRBJ2-7 better; the J call may be wrong. This CDR3 has 16 amino acids. Germline V gene data show CDR1 as SGHVS and CDR2 as FQNEAQ. CDR3: CASSFGIRQGNYEQYF. CDR3 nucleotides: TGTGCCAGCAGCTTCGGGATTCGACAGGGAAACTACGAGCAGTACTTC.

This chain joins TRBV2 and TRBJ1-2; maybe TRBD1 (5 bases). This CDR3 comprises 13 residues. Germline-derived CDR1 and CDR2 are SNHLY and FYNNEI. Trimming removed 3 bases from V and 3 bases from J, with 8 bases in between. In DNA, the CDR3 is TGTGCCAGCAGTGAGGGGCAGGACTATGGCTACACCTTC. It codes for CASSEGQDYGYTF.

The rearrangement joins TRBV20-1 to TRBJ1-4; the match to TRBD1 covers 9 bases. Germline V gene data show CDR1 as DFQATT and CDR2 as SNEGSKA (reference sequence). This CDR3 region has 13 residues. V lost 6 bases to trimming and J lost 8 bases; unmatched junction nucleotides: 7. The CDR3 sequence: CSAPTGGREKLFF. The DNA for the CDR3 is TGCAGTGCGCCGACAGGGGGTAGGGAAAAACTGTTTTTT.

In its sample, this clonotype was seen a few times. The chain employs TRBV2 and TRBJ2-3; TRBD2 matches 9 bases. Germline assignment: CDR1 SNHLY and CDR2 FYNNEI. The CDR3 is made up of 14 amino acids. V lost 4 bases to trimming and J lost 5 bases; unmatched junction nucleotides: 4. Here the CDR3 DNA reads TGTGCCAGCAGTGTGATAGCGGGGGTAGATACGCAGTATTTT. This sequence encodes CASSVIAGVDTQYF.

This sequence joins TRBV10-3 and TRBJ2-3; D might be TRBD1 or TRBD2, each matching 5 bases. Germline V CDR1 and CDR2: ENHRY, SYGVKD. The CDR3 spans 14 residues. Trimming removed 8 bases from V and 1 base from J, with 13 bases in between. This CDR3 reads CAIRGFVGTDTQYF. CDR3 DNA sequence: TGTGCCATCCGGGGCTTCGTGGGCACAGATACGCAGTATTTT.

The table lists this clonotype with a few counts. DNA for the CDR3: TGCGCCAGCAGCAGAAGCGGGGGGGTTCGAGAGACCCAGTACTTC. It yields the protein CASSRSGGVRETQYF. V and J are TRBV4-1 and TRBJ2-5; 10 bases agree with TRBD2. V lost 5 bases and J lost 4; bases outside the gene matches: 7. This CDR3 contains 15 residues. The germline CDR1 and CDR2 sequences are MGHRA and YSYEKL.

With respect to this clonotype: The germline gene is not matched at one end of the junction; a read error may be the cause. V and J are TRBV28 and TRBJ2-4; tentatively, D is TRBD1 or TRBD2 (5 bases each). This CDR3 is 15 amino acids long. Germline V gene lookup returns CDR1 MDHEN and CDR2 SYDVKM. Here the CDR3 reads CASSLGGLAKNIQHF. Here the CDR3 DNA reads TGTGCCAGCAGTTTAGGGGGTCTAGCCAAAAACATTCAGCACTTC.

This clonotype was recorded a few times. V gene TRBV28 combines with J gene TRBJ1-1, with D uncertain. The CDR3 covers 16 residues. Germline V gene sequence: CDR1 MDHEN, CDR2 SYDVKM. V was trimmed by 2 bases and J by 1 base, leaving 14 bases between them. CDR3 loop: CASSLNLGSGNTEAFF. The CDR3, as DNA: TGTGCCAGCAGTTTAAATTTGGGGAGTGGGAACACTGAAGCTTTCTTT.

In this sample, this clonotype turned up a few times. V usage is TRBV28 and J usage is TRBJ2-7, with D tentatively TRBD1 (5 bases). CDR3 length: 14 amino acids. V lost 3 bases and J 3 bases, leaving 12 bases between the germline ends. Germline loops: CDR1 MDHEN, CDR2 SYDVKM. The CDR3 DNA reads as TGTGCCAGCAGTTTTACAGGACGGTACTACGAGCAGTACTTC. This gives the protein CASSFTGRYYEQYF.

V and J are TRBV20-1 and TRBJ2-3; perhaps TRBD2 as D (6 bases). Germline V gene sequence: CDR1 DFQATT, CDR2 SNEGSKA (reference sequence). The CDR3 contains 15 residues. Trimming left V 6 bases short and J 1 base short, with 17 bases between. CDR3 residues: CSARRVAERTDTQYF. Here the CDR3 DNA reads TGCAGTGCCAGGAGGGTAGCGGAGCGCACAGATACGCAGTATTTT.

The V and J genes are TRBV6-5 and TRBJ2-2, with 7 nucleotides matching TRBD1. Trimming cost V 3 bases and J 7 bases; bases outside gene matches: 11. CDR3 size: 16 residues. CDR1 MNHEY and CDR2 SVGAGI come from the germline V gene. CDR3 sequence reads: CASSYGDRDLIGELFF. The DNA for the CDR3 is TGTGCCAGCAGTTATGGAGACAGGGATTTGATCGGGGAGCTGTTTTTT.

The chain joins TRBV7-8 to TRBJ1-5, with D tentatively TRBD1 (5 bases). The germline gives CDR1 SGHVS, CDR2 FQNEAQ. The CDR3 consists of 18 residues. V gave up 3 bases and J gave up 1 base, with 19 bases separating them. CDR3 amino acids: CASSFGPPGGVSNQPQHF. In DNA form, the CDR3 reads TGTGCCAGCAGCTTTGGCCCCCCAGGAGGGGTGAGCAATCAGCCCCAGCATTTT.

This clonotype was seen at least ten times. The J gene is TRBJ2-5, the V gene TRBV6-1, with 7 bases matching TRBD2. The J call may not be correct, given that the DNA end is closer to TRBJ2-1. This CDR3 is built from 15 residues. In germline, CDR1 is MNHNS, CDR2 SASEGT. The CDR3 sequence is CASSEASGSNNEQFF. CDR3 nucleotide sequence: TGTGCCAGCAGTGAAGCTAGCGGGTCCAACAATGAGCAGTTCTTC.

CDR3 DNA sequence: TGTGCCAGCAGTTCCCCTTTATGGTTGGGGACGTATGGCTACACCTTC. Its protein product is CASSSPLWLGTYGYTF. The gene calls are TRBV28 and TRBJ1-2, with D perhaps TRBD1 (5 bases). The V end was cut by 4 bases, the J end by 5 bases, with 20 bases between. The CDR3 loop spans 16 amino acids. Germline CDR1 reads MDHEN; CDR2 reads SYDVKM.

This clonotype was recorded a few times. The chain employs TRBV20-1 and TRBJ2-5, with TRBD1 matching over 9 bases. CDR1 and CDR2 (germline): DFQATT, SNEGSKA (reference sequence). The V segment lost 5 bases and the J segment 5 bases; nucleotides outside the gene matches: 12. This CDR3 has 15 amino acids. In DNA form, the CDR3 reads TGCAGTGCTTCCCTTGGGACAGGGATCGGTGAGACCCAGTACTTC. Translating gives CSASLGTGIGETQYF.

The genes are TRBV11-3 and TRBJ2-1; D is possibly TRBD1 or TRBD2 (5 bases each). V lost 0 bases to trimming and J lost 5 bases, with 11 bases between them. CDR3 length: 15 amino acids. CDR1 is SGHNT and CDR2 is YENEEA in the germline V gene. The CDR3 spells CASSLERGPHNEQFF. In nucleotides, the CDR3 is TGTGCCAGCAGCTTAGAGAGGGGCCCCCACAATGAGCAGTTCTTC.

This clonotype was counted only a few times. The CDR3 protein is CASSQDPGQYTEAFF. The CDR3 DNA sequence: TGCGCCAGCAGCCAAGATCCTGGACAGTACACTGAAGCTTTCTTT. The V and J genes are TRBV4-3 and TRBJ1-1; TRBD1 might be the D (6 bases). CDR3 length: 15 residues. Between the trimmed V and J ends, which lost 0 bases and 3 bases, there was a span of 11 bases. The germline V gene encodes CDR1 LGHNA and CDR2 YSLEER.

The chain uses TRBV12-3 or TRBV12-4 and TRBJ1-5, with unresolved D. The CDR3 is 8 amino acids. Trimming removed 10 bases at V and 15 bases at J, with 10 bases between. The CDR3 here is CATQFVHF. The CDR3 bases are TGTGCCACCCAGTTTGTGCATTTT.

This clonotype was counted between two and nine times. The chain has TRBV20-1 and TRBJ1-1, with 9 bases lining up with TRBD1. Trimming removed 3 bases from V and 0 bases from J; junction bases left unmatched: 8. The CDR3 runs to 16 residues. In germline, CDR1 is DFQATT, CDR2 SNEGSKA (reference sequence). The CDR3 is CSASIGTGTLNTEAFF. In DNA, the CDR3 is TGCAGTGCTAGTATCGGGACAGGGACCCTGAACACTGAAGCTTTCTTT.

The chain carries TRBV6-2 or TRBV6-3 and TRBJ1-5, with TRBD1 as a possible D gene (6 bases). CDR1 is MNHEY, CDR2 SVGEGT, per germline. This CDR3 comprises 14 residues. V was shortened by 6 bases and J by 3 bases, with 12 bases between the two germline ends. As DNA, the CDR3 is TGTGCCAGCAGAATGGACAGTTTCAATCAGCCCCAGCATTTT. Translated, it gives CASRMDSFNQPQHF.

There are a few counts of this clonotype. The chain couples TRBV28 to TRBJ2-1; unclear D gene. CDR1 is MDHEN, CDR2 SYDVKM, per germline. CDR3 size: 13 residues. Trimming took off 6 bases at V and 7 bases at J, with 13 bases between the two ends. The CDR3 DNA is TGTGCCAGCAGCTTAGCCATCGTGAATGAGCAGTTCTTC. Translation: CASSLAIVNEQFF. Using reference TRBV28 and TRBJ2-1 for the parts outside the CDR3, the full variable domain is DVKVTQSSRYLVKRTGEKVFLECVQDMDHENMFWYRQDPGLGLRLIYFSYDVKMKEKGDIPEGYSVSREKKERFSLILESASTNQTSMYLCASSLAIVNEQFFGPGTRLTVL.

This clonotype was observed a few times. The V gene is TRBV5-1, the J gene TRBJ2-5; 9 bases are a match to TRBD2. In germline, CDR1 is SGHRS, CDR2 YFSETQ. The CDR3 consists of 14 residues. Germline trimming cut 1 base from V and 4 bases from J; bases unmatched to any gene: 2. The CDR3 DNA reads TGCGCCAGCAGCTTGCAACTAGCGGGAGAGACCCAGTACTTC. Protein: CASSLQLAGETQYF.

This clonotype was observed a handful of times. This chain links TRBV11-2 with TRBJ2-7, with 9 nucleotides matching TRBD1. Germline CDR1 SGHAT, CDR2 FQNNGV. V dropped 5 bases and J dropped 6; count of bases not matched to a gene: 17. This CDR3 contains 17 residues. The CDR3 DNA reads TGTGCCAGCAGCCCAATCCGGTTGGGACAGGGCCTCGGCGAGCAGTACTTC. It encodes CASSPIRLGQGLGEQYF.

This clonotype occurred a few times. The J gene is TRBJ2-7, the V gene TRBV5-5, with D possibly TRBD2 on 5 matching bases. Trimming stripped 4 bases from V and 4 bases from J, with 24 bases between. The CDR3 length is 17 residues. CDR1 is SGHKS, CDR2 YYEKEE, per germline (reference sequence). The CDR3 bases are TGTGCCAGCAGCAGTTGGAGTTCCGGGAACATATTTTACGAGCAGTACTTC. This codes for CASSSWSSGNIFYEQYF. Together with reference TRBV5-5 and TRBJ2-7, the CDR3 gives the full variable domain: DAGVTQSPTHLIKTRGQQVTLRCSPISGHKSVSWYQQVLGQGPQFIFQYYEKEERGRGNFPDRFSARQFPNYSSELNVNALLLGDSALYLCASSSWSSGNIFYEQYFGPGTRLTVT.

The chain has TRBV19 and TRBJ1-1; D ambiguous. Deletions cut 7 bases from V and 0 bases from J, with 9 bases between. CDR1 LNHDA and CDR2 SQIVND come from the germline V gene (reference sequence). The CDR3 length is 13 residues. DNA for the CDR3: TGTGCCAGTAAGGACCGCATGAACACTGAAGCTTTCTTT. Its translation: CASKDRMNTEAFF.

The chain couples TRBV6-5 to TRBJ2-5, with 8 positions matching TRBD1. This CDR3 is 15 amino acids long. The ends lost 0 bases at V and 4 bases at J; junction bases unmatched: 4. CDR1 MNHEY and CDR2 SVGAGI come from the germline V gene. Here the CDR3 reads CASSYSTGDGETQYF. DNA of the CDR3: TGTGCCAGCAGTTACTCGACAGGGGATGGAGAGACCCAGTACTTC.

This clonotype turned up a few times. The chain uses TRBV6-5 and TRBJ2-7; TRBD1 agrees at 8 bases. In germline, CDR1 is MNHEY, CDR2 SVGAGI. V lost 3 bases and J lost 6; bases outside the gene matches: 10. This CDR3 comprises 15 residues. The CDR3 region has the DNA TGTGCCAGCAGTTATGGACAGGGAGCAATCGGCGAGCAGTACTTC. Encoded protein: CASSYGQGAIGEQYF.